Described below is a single T cell receptor beta chain sequence and its context. Germline trimming cut 1 base from V and 2 bases from J; bases unmatched to any gene: 13. The CDR3 covers 19 residues. Germline lookup yields CDR1 SGDLS and CDR2 YYNGEE. The data were obtained in a study of STAT5B mutations in CD4+ large granular lymphocyte leukemia. The protocol was immunoSEQ multiplex PCR, while the TCRdb copy is restricted to in-frame clones and leaves out a portion. Of 25,000 to 35,000 clones in the sample, roughly 77% are singletons; the top ten hold approximately 0.49%. The chain has TRBV9 and TRBJ2-5, with 11 bases identical to TRBD2. The sequence was obtained from a human donor in good health. Sequenced: CD4+ T cells from blood buffy coats. The CDR3 nucleotides are TGTGCCAGCAGCGTATCAGGTGCTAGCGGGGGGTTTTTTCAAGAGACCCAGTACTTC. This sequence encodes CASSVSGASGGFFQETQYF.